This TCR beta chain emerged from a study of CD8 T cells in Susac syndrome. Study-level points and caveats: CD4+ T cell repertoires in Susac syndrome lacked clonal expansion.

RNA amounts of roughly 0.5 to 1 ug underwent reverse transcription with random hexamers. Amplification of the TCR beta CDR3 was carried out by immunoSEQ multiplex PCR, which spanned a total of 54 Vbeta and 13 Jbeta segments. TCRdb re-called the immunoSEQ multiplex PCR reads with MiXCR, one entry per CDR3 protein. The table shows 170,000 or so distinct CDR3 sequences, with 85% to 95% occurring only once. Germline V lookup: CDR1 SQVTM, CDR2 ANQGSEA. The CDR3 is made up of 15 amino acids. V shed 1 base, J shed 0 bases, and the junction held 2 bases outside the gene matches. Sequencing of TCR beta drew on CD8+ and CD4+ T cells from blood. A note on this clonotype: No antigen is known for it.

Specimen: CD4+ T cells from PBMCs. The source is a human donor with Susac syndrome. The rearrangement links TRBV29-1 to TRBJ2-1; 8 nucleotides agree with TRBD1. CDR3 sequence reads: CSVEGQGASYNEQFF. In DNA, the CDR3 is TGCAGCGTTGAAGGGCAGGGGGCCTCCTACAATGAGCAGTTCTTC.